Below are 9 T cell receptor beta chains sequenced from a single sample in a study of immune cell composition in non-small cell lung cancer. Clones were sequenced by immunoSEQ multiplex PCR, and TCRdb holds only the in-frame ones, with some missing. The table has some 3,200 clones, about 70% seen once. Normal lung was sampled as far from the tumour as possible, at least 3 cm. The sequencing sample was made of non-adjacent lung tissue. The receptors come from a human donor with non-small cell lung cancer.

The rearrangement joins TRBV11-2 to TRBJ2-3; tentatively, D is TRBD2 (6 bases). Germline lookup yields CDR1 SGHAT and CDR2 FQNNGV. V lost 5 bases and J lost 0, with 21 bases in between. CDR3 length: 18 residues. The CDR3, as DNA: TGTGCCAGCAGCCCGACGCCTCTAGGGCTAGCGAGCACAGATACGCAGTATTTT. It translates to CASSPTPLGLASTDTQYF.

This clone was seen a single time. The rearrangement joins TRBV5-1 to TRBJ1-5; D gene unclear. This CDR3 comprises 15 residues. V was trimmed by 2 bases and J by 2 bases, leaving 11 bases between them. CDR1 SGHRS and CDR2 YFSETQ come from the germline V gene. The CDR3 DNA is TGCGCCAGCAGCTTATCCCCAGGTGGCAATCAGCCCCAGCATTTT. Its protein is CASSLSPGGNQPQHF.

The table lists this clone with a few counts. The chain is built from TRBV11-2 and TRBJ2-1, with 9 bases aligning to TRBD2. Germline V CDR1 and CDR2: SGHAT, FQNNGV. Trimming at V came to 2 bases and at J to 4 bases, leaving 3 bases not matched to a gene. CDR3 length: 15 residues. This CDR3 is CASSLTSGFYNEQFF. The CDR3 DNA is TGTGCCAGCAGCTTAACTAGCGGGTTTTACAATGAGCAGTTCTTC.

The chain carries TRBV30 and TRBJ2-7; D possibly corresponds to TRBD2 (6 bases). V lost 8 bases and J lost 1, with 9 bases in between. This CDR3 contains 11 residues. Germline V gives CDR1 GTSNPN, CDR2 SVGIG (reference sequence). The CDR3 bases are TGTGCCCTGGAGGGGTCCTACGAGCAGTACTTC. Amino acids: CALEGSYEQYF.

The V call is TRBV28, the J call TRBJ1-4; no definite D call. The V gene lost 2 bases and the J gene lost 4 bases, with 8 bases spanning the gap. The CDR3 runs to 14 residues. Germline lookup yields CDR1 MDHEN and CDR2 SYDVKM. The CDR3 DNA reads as TGTGCCAGCAGTTTAGGGCAGGTTAATGAAAAACTGTTTTTT. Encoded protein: CASSLGQVNEKLFF. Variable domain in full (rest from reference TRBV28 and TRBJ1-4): DVKVTQSSRYLVKRTGEKVFLECVQDMDHENMFWYRQDPGLGLRLIYFSYDVKMKEKGDIPEGYSVSREKKERFSLILESASTNQTSMYLCASSLGQVNEKLFFGSGTQLSVL.

The CDR3 sequence: CASSLIAAEQETQYF. The CDR3, as DNA: TGTGCCAGCAGCTTAATAGCGGCAGAACAAGAGACCCAGTACTTC. The rearrangement joins TRBV7-2 to TRBJ2-5, with D perhaps matching TRBD2 (6 bases). CDR1 and CDR2 (germline): SGHTA, FQGNSA. The CDR3 sequence is 15 residues long. Trimming shortened V by 2 bases and J by 2 bases, and 12 bases separated the two germline ends.

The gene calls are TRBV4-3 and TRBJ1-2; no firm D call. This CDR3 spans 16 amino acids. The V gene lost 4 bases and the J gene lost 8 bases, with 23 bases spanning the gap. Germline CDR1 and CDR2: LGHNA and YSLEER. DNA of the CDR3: TGCGCCAGCAGCCTTCACGACCGGGAGGCCGCTTTCGGCTACACCTTC. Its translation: CASSLHDREAAFGYTF.

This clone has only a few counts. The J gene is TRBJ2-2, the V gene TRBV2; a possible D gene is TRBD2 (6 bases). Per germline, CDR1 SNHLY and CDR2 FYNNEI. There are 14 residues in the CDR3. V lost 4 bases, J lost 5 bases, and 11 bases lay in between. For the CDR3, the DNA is TGTGCCAGCAGTGGTGACAGCGGGACCGGGGAGCTGTTTTTT. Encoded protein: CASSGDSGTGELFF. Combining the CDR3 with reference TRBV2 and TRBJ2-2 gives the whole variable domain EPEVTQTPSHQVTQMGQEVILRCVPISNHLYFYWYRQILGQKVEFLVSFYNNEISEKSEIFDDQFSVERPDGSNFTLKIRSTKLEDSAMYFCASSGDSGTGELFFGEGSRLTVL.

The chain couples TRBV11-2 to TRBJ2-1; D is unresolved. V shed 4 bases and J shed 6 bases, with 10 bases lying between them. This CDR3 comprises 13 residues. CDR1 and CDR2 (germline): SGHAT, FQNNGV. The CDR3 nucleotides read TGTGCCAGCAGCTCCTCCCGAGGCAATGAGCAGTTCTTC. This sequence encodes CASSSSRGNEQFF.